This TCR beta chain was observed in a study of response to subunit inactivated influenza vaccine. After removal of 3 bases from V and 2 bases from J, the junction contained 6 bases not matched to a gene. The CDR3 is made up of 16 amino acids. CDR1 is DFQATT and CDR2 is SNEGSKA in the germline V gene (reference sequence). Using its own MiXCR run on the RT-PCR reads, TCRdb lists one record per CDR3 protein. The sample carries roughly 670,000 distinct CDR3 sequences, 14% recorded once. The genes are TRBV20-1 and TRBJ2-2, with 10 bases that match TRBD2. The sequenced sample was PBMCs from blood, obtained about 14 days before vaccination. This sequence was found in a man in his forties or fifties who received an inactivated influenza vaccine. CDR3 DNA sequence: TGCAGTGCTAGGGGGCTAGCGGGAGCAAACACCGGGGAGCTGTTTTTT. Its translation: CSARGLAGANTGELFF.